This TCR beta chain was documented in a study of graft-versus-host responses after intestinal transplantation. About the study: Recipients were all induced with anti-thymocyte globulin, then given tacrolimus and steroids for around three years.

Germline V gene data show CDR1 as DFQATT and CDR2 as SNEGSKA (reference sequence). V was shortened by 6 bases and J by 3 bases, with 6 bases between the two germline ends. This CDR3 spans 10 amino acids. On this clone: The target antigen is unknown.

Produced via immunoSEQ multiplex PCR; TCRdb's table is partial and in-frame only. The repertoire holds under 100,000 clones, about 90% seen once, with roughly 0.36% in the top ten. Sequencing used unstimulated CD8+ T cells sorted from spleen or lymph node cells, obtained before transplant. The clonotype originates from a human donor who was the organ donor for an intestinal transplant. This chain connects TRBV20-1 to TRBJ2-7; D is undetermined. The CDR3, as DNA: TGCAGTGCCTCCTACTACGAGCAGTACTTC. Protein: CSASYYEQYF.